Shown below are 15 T cell receptor beta chains from a single sample sequenced in a study of T cell responses to AZD1222 COVID-19 vaccine. Data came from immunoSEQ multiplex PCR; TCRdb stores just in-frame clones and leaves some out. The table shows about 150,000 clones, with 86% occurring only once. The sample was peripheral blood, taken on day 0 of MenACWY control vaccination. All receptors come from an adult in good health.

J is TRBJ2-7 and V is TRBV3-1 (or the pseudogene TRBV3-2); D gene ambiguous. Germline V gives CDR1 LGHDT, CDR2 YNNKEL (reference sequence). Deletions cut 3 bases from V and 5 bases from J, with 11 bases between. CDR3 size: 13 residues. The CDR3 region is CASSQFLLNEQYF. The CDR3 bases are TGTGCCAGCAGCCAGTTTTTGTTAAACGAGCAGTACTTC.

This clone was seen a handful of times. The chain combines TRBV29-1 with TRBJ1-1; 7 bases fit TRBD1. V dropped 7 bases and J dropped 4; count of bases not matched to a gene: 15. Germline V gene data show CDR1 as SQVTM and CDR2 as ANQGSEA. This CDR3 spans 15 amino acids. The CDR3 DNA follows: TGCAGCGCACGAGGGGGTACAGGGGCCCTCACTGAAGCTTTCTTT. It is translated as CSARGGTGALTEAFF.

This clone was picked up one time. V and J are TRBV4-1 and TRBJ2-7; TRBD1 or TRBD2 may be the D gene (5 bases each). There are 15 residues in the CDR3. V lost 2 bases and J 5 bases, leaving 16 bases between the germline ends. Germline V gene sequence: CDR1 MGHRA, CDR2 YSYEKL. The CDR3 loop is CASSQQGAGRDEQYF. DNA of the CDR3: TGCGCCAGCAGCCAACAAGGGGCAGGGAGAGACGAGCAGTACTTC.

The chain has TRBV11-2 and TRBJ2-7, with 7 bases matching TRBD1. Germline V gene lookup returns CDR1 SGHAT and CDR2 FQNNGV. J lost 7 bases, V lost 3 bases, and 6 bases had no gene match. The CDR3 contains 13 residues. DNA for the CDR3: TGTGCCAGCAGCTTGACAGGGTCGGGAGAGCAGTACGTC. It yields the protein CASSLTGSGEQYV.

A few counts support this clone. V gene TRBV6-2 or TRBV6-3 combines with J gene TRBJ1-2; 7 positions agree with TRBD1. The CDR3 totals 15 residues. Per germline, CDR1 MNHEY and CDR2 SVGEGT. V shed 6 bases, J shed 4 bases, and the junction held 11 bases outside the gene matches. CDR3 coding DNA: TGTGCCAGCAGCACACAGGGGACGGTGCTCTATGGCTACACCTTC. Its protein is CASSTQGTVLYGYTF.

The V call is TRBV7-9, the J call TRBJ1-1; tentative D call: TRBD1 (5 bases). Germline CDR1 SEHNR, CDR2 FQNEAQ (reference sequence). The CDR3 has 14 residues. Trimming took 3 bases from V and 2 from J, leaving 10 bases between them. CDR3 protein: CASSFGRANTEAFF. The CDR3 region has the DNA TGTGCCAGCAGCTTCGGCAGGGCAAACACTGAAGCTTTCTTT.

The chain employs TRBV15 and TRBJ2-1, with 8 bases identical to TRBD2. J lost 8 bases, V lost 1 base, and 4 bases had no gene match. This CDR3 region has 14 residues. CDR1 is LNHNV and CDR2 is YYDKDF in the germline V gene (reference sequence). The CDR3 nucleotides are TGTGCCACCAGCAGAGTCGGGGGGGGCGATGAGCAGTTCTTC. Its protein is CATSRVGGGDEQFF.

This clone was observed a handful of times. The chain has TRBV2 and TRBJ2-3; TRBD1 matches at 7 bases. V lost 6 bases and J lost 3; bases outside the gene matches: 9. Germline V lookup: CDR1 SNHLY, CDR2 FYNNEI. This CDR3 comprises 15 residues. The CDR3 region has the DNA TGTGCCAGCAGAGCGACAGGGATAACAACAGATACGCAGTATTTT. Encoded protein: CASRATGITTDTQYF.

The V and J genes are TRBV5-1 and TRBJ2-7; D perhaps matches TRBD1 (5 bases). The CDR3 spans 14 residues. Germline values: CDR1 SGHRS, CDR2 YFSETQ. The V gene lost 0 bases and the J gene lost 0 bases, with 7 bases spanning the gap. The CDR3 nucleotides read TGCGCCAGCAGCTTGGGGGGCAGCTCCTACGAGCAGTACTTC. Amino acid sequence: CASSLGGSSYEQYF. The variable domain in full, completed from reference TRBV5-1 and TRBJ2-7, reads KAGVTQTPRYLIKTRGQQVTLSCSPISGHRSVSWYQQTPGQGLQFLFEYFSETQRNKGNFPGRFSGRQFSNSRSEMNVSTLELGDSALYLCASSLGGSSYEQYFGPGTRLTVT.

The chain links TRBV19 to TRBJ1-4, with a tentative D call TRBD1 (5 bases). V gave up 7 bases and J gave up 1 base, with 13 bases separating them. The germline V gene encodes CDR1 LNHDA and CDR2 SQIVND (reference sequence). The CDR3 is made up of 15 amino acids. The CDR3 here is CASKALGGTNEKLFF. The CDR3 nucleotides read TGTGCCAGTAAGGCGTTGGGGGGAACTAATGAAAAACTGTTTTTT.

This chain joins TRBV27 and TRBJ2-1; 7 nucleotides line up with TRBD1. The germline V gene has CDR1 MNHEY and CDR2 SMNVEV (reference sequence). Unmatched junction bases numbered 13, after V lost 6 bases and J lost 8 bases. This CDR3 has 15 amino acids. CDR3 sequence: CASSYGQVGGDEQFF. The CDR3, as DNA: TGTGCCAGCAGCTACGGACAGGTGGGTGGCGATGAGCAGTTCTTC.

This rearrangement joins TRBV27 to TRBJ2-7; 7 positions match TRBD1. Germline V gene data show CDR1 as MNHEY and CDR2 as SMNVEV (reference sequence). The CDR3 is 15 residues long. V trimming: 6 bases; J trimming: 4 bases; junction bases outside the gene matches: 12. DNA of the CDR3: TGTGCCAGCAGAACCTCCCGACAGGGTGGATACGAGCAGTACTTC. It is translated as CASRTSRQGGYEQYF.

This clone was observed a single time. The rearrangement links TRBV5-5 to TRBJ2-7, with D hard to call. Germline CDR1 reads SGHKS; CDR2 reads YYEKEE (reference sequence). Trimming cost V 0 bases and J 2 bases, with 9 bases left between them. The CDR3 contains 14 residues. DNA for the CDR3: TGTGCCAGCAGCTTGGAGAGGAGAACCTACGAGCAGTACTTC. This gives the protein CASSLERRTYEQYF.

V gene TRBV11-1 combines with J gene TRBJ2-2; D ambiguous. The CDR3 length is 11 residues. The V gene lost 3 bases and the J gene lost 6 bases, with 2 bases spanning the gap. In germline, CDR1 is SGHAT, CDR2 FQDESV (reference sequence). CDR3 sequence: CASSFPGELFF. The CDR3 coding sequence is TGTGCCAGCAGCTTTCCCGGGGAGCTGTTTTTT.

This clone was counted only a few times. V usage is TRBV19 and J usage is TRBJ1-5; 8 nucleotides match TRBD1. The V gene's germline CDR1 is LNHDA and CDR2 SQIVND (reference sequence). This CDR3 region has 17 residues. V gave up 5 bases and J gave up 3 bases; unmatched junction bases: 12. CDR3 coding DNA: TGTGCCAGTAGTCCTACTCCGGGACAGGTTCCCAATCAGCCCCAGCATTTT. It is translated as CASSPTPGQVPNQPQHF.